The next 24 T cell receptor beta chains were all read from a single sample in a study of CD8 T cells in ankylosing spondylitis. Study-wide findings and caveats: Eight or nine highly homologous variants formed a TCR beta motif that appeared characteristic of ankylosing spondylitis blood.

In TCRdb, the 5' RACE reads were re-called with MiXCR into one record per CDR3 protein. This sample has more than 100,000 distinct CDR3 sequences, with roughly 15% found just once. No antigens are known for them. The sample was blood, either unsorted or a sorted T cell fraction (not recorded which). These receptors came from a male donor with ankylosing spondylitis.

This clonotype was seen only a few times. CDR3 DNA sequence: TGTGCCAGCAGTTACTACGAGCAGTACTTC. Its protein is CASSYYEQYF. J is TRBJ2-7 and V is TRBV6-6; no reliable D call. Trimming cost V 1 base and J 5 bases, with 0 bases left between them. This CDR3 region has 10 residues. Germline lookup yields CDR1 MNHNY and CDR2 SVGAGI (reference sequence).

V and J are TRBV27 and TRBJ1-2, with a possible D match to TRBD1 (6 bases). The germline V gene encodes CDR1 MNHEY and CDR2 SMNVEV (reference sequence). The V and J ends lost 2 bases and 8 bases respectively, with 12 bases between them. CDR3 length: 13 residues. The CDR3 DNA reads as TGTGCCAGCAGTTTACGCGGGGGCGGGGGCTACACCTTC. It translates to CASSLRGGGGYTF.

The J gene is TRBJ2-1, the V gene TRBV9; TRBD2 agrees at 8 bases. Germline V lookup: CDR1 SGDLS, CDR2 YYNGEE. The CDR3 runs to 15 residues. The V segment lost 7 bases and the J segment 9 bases; nucleotides outside the gene matches: 15. As DNA, the CDR3 is TGTGCCAGCTCCAGTAGCGGGATCGGCCTAGGTGAGCAGTTCTTC. Translation: CASSSSGIGLGEQFF.

This clonotype was observed a few times. The V call is TRBV5-1, the J call TRBJ2-7; D uncertain. Germline CDR1 reads SGHRS; CDR2 reads YFSETQ. The CDR3 is 15 residues long. Trimming stripped 0 bases from V and 2 bases from J, with 12 bases between. CDR3 bases: TGCGCCAGCAGCTTGGGAGGCGGCAGCCCCTACGAGCAGTACTTC. This codes for CASSLGGGSPYEQYF.

The rearrangement joins TRBV28 to TRBJ1-1; tentative D call: TRBD1 (6 bases). The CDR3 length is 15 residues. V lost 4 bases, J lost 1 base, and 13 bases lay in between. Germline CDR1 reads MDHEN; CDR2 reads SYDVKM. The CDR3 DNA reads as TGTGCCAGCAGTTCTCTTGGGGGCGGGAACACTGAAGCTTTCTTT. Amino acid sequence: CASSSLGGGNTEAFF.

There are many counts of this clonotype. The genes are TRBV11-2 and TRBJ2-1; 8 bases agree with TRBD2. The CDR3 has 18 amino acids. Per the germline V gene, CDR1 is SGHAT and CDR2 is FQNNGV. Germline trimming cut 0 bases from V and 0 bases from J; bases unmatched to any gene: 7. This CDR3 is CASSLDDFGGGSYNEQFF. The CDR3 DNA reads TGTGCCAGCAGCTTAGATGATTTCGGGGGGGGCTCCTACAATGAGCAGTTCTTC.

This clonotype was counted at least ten times. The V gene is TRBV7-9, the J gene TRBJ2-1; D not resolved. CDR1 is SEHNR, CDR2 FQNEAQ, per germline (reference sequence). The CDR3 runs to 13 residues. V was clipped by 8 bases and J by 4 bases, with 12 bases between them. DNA of the CDR3: TGTGCCAGCCGAAACGATCATTACAATGAGCAGTTCTTC. Its translation: CASRNDHYNEQFF.

CDR3 nucleotides: TGTGCCAGTTCGAGAGGGGGGACCTACAATGAGCAGTTCTTC. Its protein product is CASSRGGTYNEQFF. The chain joins TRBV9 to TRBJ2-1; perhaps D is TRBD1 or TRBD2 (6 bases each). Between the trimmed V and J ends, which lost 8 bases and 2 bases, there was a span of 14 bases. This CDR3 is built from 14 residues. CDR1 and CDR2 from the germline V gene are SGDLS and YYNGEE.

This chain links TRBV12-3 or TRBV12-4 with TRBJ2-7; TRBD2 matches 10 bases. With 3 bases clipped from V and 3 bases from J, the junction kept 11 bases outside the gene matches. The CDR3 length is 17 residues. The CDR3 sequence: CASSFPWASGSNYEQYF. The DNA for the CDR3 is TGTGCCAGCAGTTTCCCGTGGGCTAGCGGGAGTAACTACGAGCAGTACTTC.

A remark on this clonotype: Relative to the germline gene, one junction end is altered; a read error may explain this. The chain is built from TRBV7-3 and TRBJ1-6; 9 positions agree with TRBD1. CDR3 length: 15 amino acids. Germline V gene data show CDR1 as SGHTA and CDR2 as FQGTGA. CDR3 coding DNA: TGTGCCAGCAGCCTAACAGGGGGCGCTGGTTCACCCCTCCACTTT. It yields the protein CASSLTGGAGSPLHF.

The chain is built from TRBV20-1 and TRBJ2-1; D gene uncertain. The V end lost 3 bases, the J end lost 0 bases, and 9 bases lay between the germline ends. This CDR3 is built from 14 residues. CDR1 is DFQATT, CDR2 SNEGSKA, per germline (reference sequence). The CDR3 spells CSASYATSYNEQFF. CDR3 nucleotide sequence: TGCAGTGCTAGTTATGCGACCTCCTACAATGAGCAGTTCTTC.

This clonotype was counted ten times or more. The chain combines TRBV29-1 with TRBJ2-7, with D maybe TRBD1 (5 bases). The length of the CDR3 is 10 residues. Germline V gene sequence: CDR1 SQVTM, CDR2 ANQGSEA. Trimming took off 5 bases at V and 7 bases at J, with 9 bases between the two ends. CDR3 protein: CSVLKGEQYF. In nucleotides, the CDR3 is TGCAGCGTTCTGAAGGGGGAGCAGTACTTC.

A few counts support this clonotype. The chain joins TRBV4-1 to TRBJ2-3; TRBD2 matches 13 bases. The junction had 1 base not matched to a gene; V was cut back by 1 base and J by 6 bases. CDR1 and CDR2 (germline): MGHRA, YSYEKL. The CDR3 covers 15 residues. Written as DNA, the CDR3 is TGCGCCAGCAGCCAAGCACTAGCGGGGGGGGATACGCAGTATTTT. Residues: CASSQALAGGDTQYF.

The chain is built from TRBV21-1 and TRBJ2-5. TRBV21-1 is labeled a pseudogene. This CDR3 comprises 15 residues. The DNA for the CDR3 is TGTGCCAGCAGCAAAAATAGTGGCAGCCGGGAGACCCAGTACTTC. This encodes CASSKNSGSRETQYF.

This chain joins TRBV9 and TRBJ2-5, with a weak D call TRBD1 (6 bases). The germline CDR1 and CDR2 sequences are SGDLS and YYNGEE. This CDR3 contains 15 residues. With 3 bases removed from V and 1 base from J, the gap between germline ends came to 13 bases. The CDR3 region has the DNA TGTGCCAGCAGCGCGAGGGGACAAATCCAAGAGACCCAGTACTTC. The encoded protein is CASSARGQIQETQYF.

This clonotype was seen a handful of times. The chain couples TRBV7-6 to TRBJ1-1; D call uncertain. Trimming pared 5 bases from V and 3 bases from J, leaving 16 bases between. Germline CDR1 is SGHVS and CDR2 is FNYEAQ. The CDR3 sequence is 15 residues long. The CDR3 DNA reads as TGTGCCAGCAGCAAAGGTCGGGTATCCGACACTGAAGCTTTCTTT. Translated, it gives CASSKGRVSDTEAFF.

The CDR3 nucleotides read TGTGCCAGCAGATTCTCCGGTGCGGGACAGGGTAAAAATGAGCAGTTCTTC. It translates to CASRFSGAGQGKNEQFF. The chain has TRBV7-8 and TRBJ2-1, with 9 bases fitting TRBD1. The CDR3 runs 17 residues. Germline V CDR1 and CDR2: SGHVS, FQNEAQ. The trim removed 6 bases at V and 7 bases at J, leaving 16 bases unmatched.

This clonotype was picked up a small number of times. The rearrangement joins TRBV7-9 to TRBJ1-2, with D perhaps TRBD1 (6 bases). This CDR3 spans 14 amino acids. Germline CDR1 SEHNR, CDR2 FQNEAQ (reference sequence). Deletions cut 2 bases from V and 5 bases from J, with 12 bases between. CDR3 loop: CASSLSTGRYGYTF. The CDR3 region has the DNA TGTGCCAGCAGCTTATCTACAGGGCGGTATGGCTACACCTTC.

The table lists this clonotype with many counts. DNA of the CDR3: TGCAGCGTTGTGCTAGCGGTCCAAGAGACCCAGTACTTC. The encoded protein is CSVVLAVQETQYF. The chain combines TRBV29-1 with TRBJ2-5; 7 nucleotides align to TRBD2. Germline values: CDR1 SQVTM, CDR2 ANQGSEA. Unmatched junction bases numbered 3, after V lost 4 bases and J lost 1 base. CDR3 length: 13 residues.

This clonotype was seen a few times. V gene TRBV7-9 combines with J gene TRBJ2-6, with D possibly TRBD1 on 6 matching bases. The CDR3 is made up of 16 amino acids. Germline loops: CDR1 SEHNR, CDR2 FQNEAQ (reference sequence). CDR3 region: CETLQGFQPGANVLTF. CDR3 nucleotide sequence: TGTGAGACCTTACAGGGTTTCCAGCCTGGGGCCAACGTCCTGACTTTC.

CDR3 nucleotides: TGTGCCAGCAGTTACAGGGACAGGAACTACAATGAGCAGTTCTTC. Protein: CASSYRDRNYNEQFF. J is TRBJ2-1 and V is TRBV6-2 or TRBV6-3; TRBD1 agrees at 8 bases. CDR3 length: 15 residues. Germline assignment: CDR1 MNHEY and CDR2 SVGEGT. The V segment lost 2 bases and the J segment 3 bases; nucleotides outside the gene matches: 3.

The chain recombines TRBV11-2 with TRBJ2-5, with D possibly matching TRBD2 (7 bases). The CDR3 runs to 16 residues. CDR1 and CDR2 from the germline V gene are SGHAT and FQNNGV. V was shortened by 0 bases and J by 5 bases, with 16 bases between the two germline ends. CDR3 coding DNA: TGTGCCAGCAGCTTAGAGGGGGGCGGGAGCTCTGAGACCCAGTACTTC. Translated, it gives CASSLEGGGSSETQYF.

The gene calls are TRBV28 and TRBJ2-7; perhaps TRBD2 as D (7 bases). CDR1 and CDR2 from the germline V gene are MDHEN and SYDVKM. Trimming stripped 9 bases from V and 3 bases from J, with 12 bases between. The CDR3 is made up of 12 amino acids. DNA for the CDR3: TGTGCCAGTGGGAGGGGGTTCTACGAGCAGTACTTC. Its translation is CASGRGFYEQYF.

There are a few counts of this clonotype. J is TRBJ2-1 and V is TRBV15, with 8 positions matching TRBD2. After removal of 7 bases from V and 8 bases from J, the junction contained 13 bases not matched to a gene. CDR3 size: 15 residues. Germline V lookup: CDR1 LNHNV, CDR2 YYDKDF (reference sequence). The CDR3 DNA follows: TGTGCCACCATAAAGTCACTAGCGGCCTTCGATGAGCAGTTCTTC. This codes for CATIKSLAAFDEQFF. The full variable domain, completed using reference TRBV15 and TRBJ2-1, is DAMVIQNPRYQVTQFGKPVTLSCSQTLNHNVMYWYQQKSSQAPKLLFHYYDKDFNNEADTPDNFQSRRPNTSFCFLDIRSPGLGDTAMYLCATIKSLAAFDEQFFGPGTRLTVL.